Presented here are 24 T cell receptor beta chains from one specimen sequenced in a study of T cells in tuberculosis. The time point here: new active TB diagnosis, blood taken before or within 7 days of starting treatment. Only in-frame clones appear in the TCRdb table, and some are missing; sequencing was by immunoSEQ multiplex PCR. The sample has 25,000 to 40,000 clones, roughly 85% seen once. Sequenced here: PBMCs, sampled at tuberculosis diagnosis. The receptors derive from an adult with tuberculosis.

The chain carries TRBV4-1 and TRBJ2-7, with 7 bases lining up with TRBD2. Germline assignment: CDR1 MGHRA and CDR2 YSYEKL. V dropped 4 bases and J dropped 0; count of bases not matched to a gene: 3. The length of the CDR3 is 14 residues. The CDR3 DNA is TGCGCCAGCAGCCTCCGGGAGGACTCCTACGAGCAGTACTTC. Its protein product is CASSLREDSYEQYF.

The chain employs TRBV6-5 and TRBJ1-5; 7 bases line up with TRBD1. The V gene end was trimmed by 4 bases and the J gene end by 0 bases; junction bases not matched to a gene: 3. CDR3 length: 15 amino acids. Germline CDR1 MNHEY, CDR2 SVGAGI. CDR3 sequence (DNA): TGTGCCAGCAGTTTACAGGGGTATAGCAATCAGCCCCAGCATTTT. Its translation: CASSLQGYSNQPQHF.

The rearrangement links TRBV27 to TRBJ1-2; 7 nucleotides line up with TRBD1. Germline CDR1 reads MNHEY; CDR2 reads SMNVEV (reference sequence). The CDR3 covers 16 residues. The ends lost 1 base at V and 4 bases at J; junction bases unmatched: 9. CDR3 protein: CASSLYYGGQSYGYTF. The CDR3 DNA reads TGTGCCAGCAGTTTATATTATGGGGGACAGAGCTATGGCTACACCTTC.

This chain links TRBV6-6 with TRBJ1-5; D gene uncertain. The CDR3 extends over 16 amino acids. V was pared by 2 bases and J by 1 base, with 12 bases between. The V gene's germline CDR1 is MNHNY and CDR2 SVGAGI (reference sequence). Written as DNA, the CDR3 is TGTGCCAGCAGTTACGCGGCGGGAGGCAGCAATCAGCCCCAGCATTTT. Translating gives CASSYAAGGSNQPQHF.

The chain uses TRBV5-3 and TRBJ1-4; 7 bases align to TRBD1. TRBV5-3 counts as an open reading frame of uncertain function. The CDR3 is made up of 14 amino acids. V lost 4 bases, J lost 7 bases, and 7 bases stayed unmatched. The CDR3 here is CARSPTGEGEKLFF. In DNA form, the CDR3 reads TGTGCCAGAAGCCCTACAGGGGAAGGTGAAAAACTGTTTTTT.

This chain links TRBV4-3 with TRBJ1-1; possible D gene TRBD1, 5 bases. The CDR3 has 14 residues. With 4 bases removed from V and 1 base from J, the gap between germline ends came to 10 bases. CDR1 is LGHNA, CDR2 YSLEER, per germline. CDR3 sequence reads: CASSRRGGNTEAFF. CDR3 sequence (DNA): TGCGCCAGCAGCCGAAGGGGCGGGAACACTGAAGCTTTCTTT.

This clone was seen once. The rearrangement uses TRBV4-1 and TRBJ1-2; D gene ambiguous. Germline V CDR1 and CDR2: MGHRA, YSYEKL. The V and J ends lost 0 bases and 3 bases respectively, with 14 bases between them. This CDR3 has 16 amino acids. The CDR3 region is CASSQEWTGSDYGYTF. The CDR3 DNA reads as TGCGCCAGCAGCCAAGAATGGACGGGGTCGGACTATGGCTACACCTTC.

This rearrangement joins TRBV4-3 to TRBJ2-4, with TRBD2 matching 8 bases. Germline V CDR1 and CDR2: LGHNA, YSLEER. Germline trimming cut 1 base from V and 9 bases from J; bases unmatched to any gene: 17. The CDR3 consists of 18 residues. The CDR3, as DNA: TGCGCCAGCAGCCAAGCCGCAACTAGCGGACTCACTTCAGGCATTCAGTACTTC. It translates to CASSQAATSGLTSGIQYF.

This chain uses TRBV4-2 with TRBJ2-1, with 8 bases fitting TRBD1. This CDR3 is 14 amino acids long. Germline CDR1 LGHNA, CDR2 YNFKEQ. Trimming removed 6 bases from V and 3 bases from J; junction bases left unmatched: 4. This CDR3 reads CASRIGTGYNEQFF. As DNA, the CDR3 is TGTGCCAGCAGGATAGGGACAGGCTACAATGAGCAGTTCTTC.

The chain employs TRBV10-3 and TRBJ1-1; 9 nucleotides agree with TRBD1. There are 14 residues in the CDR3. J gave up 3 bases and V 6 bases, and 5 bases lay outside the gene matches. In germline, CDR1 is ENHRY, CDR2 SYGVKD. CDR3 amino acids: CAIRQTGGDTEAFF. CDR3 DNA: TGTGCCATCAGGCAGACAGGGGGGGACACTGAAGCTTTCTTT.

The rearrangement uses TRBV28 and TRBJ1-5, with D possibly being TRBD1 (5 bases). Germline CDR1 reads MDHEN; CDR2 reads SYDVKM. The CDR3 sequence is 15 residues long. Trimming took off 6 bases at V and 7 bases at J, with 19 bases between the two ends. The CDR3 loop reads CASSPGGMRGQPQHF. Here the CDR3 DNA reads TGTGCCAGCAGCCCCGGGGGGATGAGAGGACAGCCCCAGCATTTT.

The V gene is TRBV5-1, the J gene TRBJ2-2; D is possibly TRBD1 (6 bases). Germline V gene data show CDR1 as SGHRS and CDR2 as YFSETQ. The germline V and J ends were trimmed by 3 bases and 4 bases, with 19 bases remaining between them. The CDR3 is 17 residues long. The CDR3 bases are TGCGCCAGCAGCTCCCAACCACAGGGTTTGGGCACCGGGGAGCTGTTTTTT. It translates to CASSSQPQGLGTGELFF. The whole variable domain, remainder taken from reference TRBV5-1 and TRBJ2-2, is KAGVTQTPRYLIKTRGQQVTLSCSPISGHRSVSWYQQTPGQGLQFLFEYFSETQRNKGNFPGRFSGRQFSNSRSEMNVSTLELGDSALYLCASSSQPQGLGTGELFFGEGSRLTVL.

This clone has a handful of counts. This chain connects TRBV2 to TRBJ1-6; 7 nucleotides align to TRBD1. The ends lost 4 bases at V and 7 bases at J; junction bases unmatched: 7. CDR3 length: 15 amino acids. Germline V gives CDR1 SNHLY, CDR2 FYNNEI. The DNA of the CDR3 is TGTGCCAGCAGTGGCCTGGGACAGTCGAATTCACCCCTCCACTTT. Residues: CASSGLGQSNSPLHF.

This chain uses TRBV21-1 with TRBJ1-2; the DNA was not compared with TRBD1, the D call given in the table. TRBV21-1 is listed as a pseudogene. This CDR3 has 15 amino acids. CDR3 sequence (DNA): TGTGCCAGCAGCAAAGTATGGGGGCGTTTGGATGGCTACACCTTC. This gives the protein CASSKVWGRLDGYTF.

The chain is built from TRBV6-5 and TRBJ1-2; 10 nucleotides align to TRBD1. Per the germline V gene, CDR1 is MNHEY and CDR2 is SVGAGI. The V segment lost 6 bases and the J segment 4 bases; nucleotides outside the gene matches: 5. The CDR3 sequence is 14 residues long. The CDR3 DNA is TGTGCCAGCAGGACAGGGGGCGCAGGCTATGGCTACACCTTC. It is translated as CASRTGGAGYGYTF.

The chain couples TRBV7-6 to TRBJ2-1; 10 nucleotides align to TRBD2. Trimming took 5 bases from V and 8 from J; bases not matched to a gene: 12. Germline V gives CDR1 SGHVS, CDR2 FNYEAQ. The CDR3 covers 16 residues. The CDR3 nucleotides read TGTGCCAGCAGCACCATACTAGCGGGGAGAGGGGATGAGCAGTTCTTC. Protein product: CASSTILAGRGDEQFF.

This sequence joins TRBV14 and TRBJ2-1, with D unclear. The CDR3 contains 14 residues. The germline CDR1 and CDR2 sequences are SGHDN and FVKESK. Trimming left V 1 base short and J 7 bases short, with 11 bases between. The CDR3 DNA is TGTGCCAGCAGCCAAGTCCGCAGATCTAATGAGCAGTTCTTC. This encodes CASSQVRRSNEQFF. Full variable domain (rest looked up from reference TRBV14 and TRBJ2-1): EAGVTQFPSHSVIEKGQTVTLRCDPISGHDNLYWYRRVMGKEIKFLLHFVKESKQDESGMPNNRFLAERTGGTYSTLKVQPAELEDSGVYFCASSQVRRSNEQFFGPGTRLTVL.

The chain recombines TRBV1 with TRBJ2-3; TRBD1, the table's D call, was not compared with the DNA. TRBV1 is a documented pseudogene. The CDR3 covers 14 residues. Here the CDR3 DNA reads TGCACCAGCAGAAGGGGATTCAACACAGATACGCAGTATTTT. Residues: CTSRRGFNTDTQYF.

J is TRBJ2-7 and V is TRBV6-1, with 7 positions matching TRBD1. Germline V gives CDR1 MNHNS, CDR2 SASEGT. This CDR3 contains 17 residues. V gave up 2 bases and J gave up 1 base; unmatched junction bases: 11. The CDR3 DNA follows: TGTGCCAGCAGTGAACGCTACCAGGGGGTGAAGTCCTACGAGCAGTACTTC. It encodes CASSERYQGVKSYEQYF.

This chain uses TRBV5-1 with TRBJ2-7; 11 bases are shared with TRBD1. The V and J ends lost 4 bases and 7 bases, in that order; junction bases with no gene match: 7. CDR1 is SGHRS, CDR2 YFSETQ, per germline. The CDR3 extends over 14 amino acids. In nucleotides, the CDR3 is TGCGCCAGCAGCCCCGGGACAGGGGGAGGTGAGCAGTACTTC. Encoded protein: CASSPGTGGGEQYF.

This chain uses TRBV5-4 with TRBJ2-1; 8 bases are a match to TRBD2. V gave up 4 bases and J gave up 12 bases; unmatched junction bases: 9. The CDR3 extends over 13 amino acids. From germline, CDR1 is SGHNT and CDR2 YYREEE (reference sequence). The CDR3 coding sequence is TGTGCCAGCAGCCCAGCGGGAGTCCCGGGGCAGTTCTTC. Its translation is CASSPAGVPGQFF.

Here the CDR3 DNA reads TGCGCCAGCAGCTTAGCAGGGATTGTCACAGATACGCAGTATTTT. This sequence encodes CASSLAGIVTDTQYF. The chain recombines TRBV5-1 with TRBJ2-3; possible D gene TRBD1, 5 bases. This CDR3 spans 15 amino acids. In germline, CDR1 is SGHRS, CDR2 YFSETQ. V lost 2 bases, J lost 2 bases, and 12 bases lay in between.

The chain joins TRBV7-2 to TRBJ1-3, with D perhaps matching TRBD1 (5 bases). Trimming cost V 8 bases and J 2 bases, with 22 bases left between them. CDR3 size: 17 residues. The germline gives CDR1 SGHTA, CDR2 FQGNSA. As DNA, the CDR3 is TGTGCCAGCGCTAAAAATAACGGGGGGAGGGCTGGAAACACCATATATTTT. As protein: CASAKNNGGRAGNTIYF. Combining the CDR3 with reference TRBV7-2 and TRBJ1-3 gives the whole variable domain GAGVSQSPSNKVTEKGKDVELRCDPISGHTALYWYRQSLGQGLEFLIYFQGNSAPDKSGLPSDRFSAERTGGSVSTLTIQRTQQEDSAVYLCASAKNNGGRAGNTIYFGEGSWLTVV.

The chain joins TRBV5-1 to TRBJ2-5; 7 bases are a match to TRBD2. Germline lookup yields CDR1 SGHRS and CDR2 YFSETQ. The CDR3 runs to 20 residues. Germline trimming cut 0 bases from V and 7 bases from J; bases unmatched to any gene: 24. This CDR3 reads CASSLAIGLVGRETGGTQYF. In DNA, the CDR3 is TGCGCCAGCAGCTTGGCCATCGGTTTGGTGGGACGCGAGACGGGAGGGACCCAGTACTTC.